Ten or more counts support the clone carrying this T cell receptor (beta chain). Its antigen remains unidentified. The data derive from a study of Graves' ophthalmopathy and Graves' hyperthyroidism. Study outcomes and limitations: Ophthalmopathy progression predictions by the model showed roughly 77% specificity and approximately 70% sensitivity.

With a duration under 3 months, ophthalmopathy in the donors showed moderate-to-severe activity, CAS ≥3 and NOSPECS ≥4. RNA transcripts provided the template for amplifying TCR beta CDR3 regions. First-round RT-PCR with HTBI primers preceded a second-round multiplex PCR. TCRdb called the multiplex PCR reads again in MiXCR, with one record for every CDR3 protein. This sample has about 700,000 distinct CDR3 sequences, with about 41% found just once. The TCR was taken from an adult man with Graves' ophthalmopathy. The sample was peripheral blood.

The CDR3 spells CATRYGGVDSPLHF. The CDR3 DNA sequence: TGTGCCACCCGGTACGGGGGCGTGGACTCACCCCTCCACTTT. This chain links TRBV19 with TRBJ1-6, with D possibly matching TRBD1 (6 bases). Germline CDR1 and CDR2: LNHDA and SQIVND (reference sequence). The germline V and J ends were trimmed by 10 bases and 10 bases, with 20 bases remaining between them. CDR3 size: 14 residues.